What follows is one TCR beta chain and its context. Using immunoSEQ multiplex PCR, the repertoire was profiled, and TCRdb retains in-frame clones only, with some absent. Of around 21,000 clones detected, over 70% appear once; the ten largest clones hold 20%. These data belong to a study of ipilimumab plus nivolumab after autologous stem cell transplantation. At the level of the study: Typical patient got roughly 5 ipilimumab doses and 7 or 8 nivolumab doses (median). DLBCL patients had primary refractory or relapsed disease.

CDR3 length: 15 amino acids. Germline V gene data show CDR1 as MDHEN and CDR2 as SYDVKM. Trimming took 2 bases from V and 3 from J, leaving 8 bases between them. This sequence was found in a male donor with diffuse large B-cell lymphoma. The source was PBMCs, collected in a trial of ipilimumab plus nivolumab as post-transplant consolidation. V is TRBV28 and J is TRBJ2-6, with D perhaps given as TRBD1 or TRBD2 (5 bases each). The chain's CDR3 is CASSLRGLGANVLTF. The DNA of the CDR3 is TGTGCCAGCAGTTTACGGGGCCTTGGGGCCAACGTCCTGACTTTC.